This TCR beta chain was recovered during a study of shared clonotypes between healthy human individuals. Losses at the gene ends were 2 bases for V and 2 bases for J; bases not matched to a gene: 5. The CDR3 contains 16 residues. CDR1 is WNHNN, CDR2 SYGVQD, per germline (reference sequence). The protocol was immunoSEQ multiplex PCR, while the TCRdb copy is restricted to in-frame clones and leaves out a portion. Of under 350,000 clones in the sample, around 86% were seen once. The sequencing sample was made of memory CD8+ T cells sorted from blood. Stated subset: CD45RO+ cells pooled with CCR7-negative TemRA cells. The source of this sequence is a young man in good health. The rearrangement uses TRBV10-1 and TRBJ2-1; 8 positions agree with TRBD2. This CDR3 reads CASSELVAGPYNEQFF. The CDR3 coding sequence is TGCGCCAGCAGTGAGCTGGTAGCGGGACCCTACAATGAGCAGTTCTTC.